This T cell receptor beta chain came from a study of T cell responses to AZD1222 COVID-19 vaccine. Findings and caveats of the study: There were vaccine-associated CD4 TCRs across spike, dominant at 160-218 and 743-854.

V lost 4 bases and J 10 bases, leaving 14 bases between the germline ends. CDR3 size: 14 residues. Germline assignment: CDR1 SGHTA and CDR2 FQGTGA. Concerning this clone itself: What it binds is not known.

Data came from immunoSEQ multiplex PCR; TCRdb stores just in-frame clones and leaves some out. The sample includes 150,000 to 200,000 clones, about nine tenths of them seen just once. The starting material was peripheral blood, obtained on day 0 of AZD1222 vaccination. The clonotype was recovered from an adult in good health. V and J are TRBV7-3 and TRBJ1-6; no firm D call. CDR3 residues: CASSSGTGGSPLHF. The CDR3, as DNA: TGTGCCAGCAGCTCGGGAACCGGAGGGTCACCCCTCCACTTT.